These 11 T cell receptor beta chains were all obtained from the same sample, sequenced in a study of quantifying T cell responses using KT2 cells. About the study: cDNA was made from DNase-treated RNA using alpha and beta constant primers.

Each cDNA got a UMI-containing oligo ligated at its 3' end. First-round PCR used three to four cycles and beta primers RC1.1 and RC1.2 covering TRBC1 and TRBC2. TCRdb used MiXCR to reprocess the UMI-ligation and nested PCR reads, holding one entry per CDR3 protein. This table holds about 41,000 distinct CDR3 sequences, 15% to 20% found once. The sequenced sample was PBMCs spiked with cells of the T cell clone KT2. These receptors were obtained from a human donor.

V is TRBV29-1 and J is TRBJ2-5; D uncertain. CDR1 is SQVTM, CDR2 ANQGSEA, per germline. This CDR3 has 12 amino acids. Trimming cost V 5 bases and J 4 bases, with 11 bases left between them. CDR3 DNA sequence: TGCAGCGTTTCGGCGGAGCGAGAGACCCAGTACTTC. Translation gives CSVSAERETQYF. Complete variable domain (other parts from reference TRBV29-1 and TRBJ2-5): SAVISQKPSRDICQRGTSLTIQCQVDSQVTMMFWYRQQPGQSLTLIATANQGSEATYESGFVIDKFPISRPNLTFSTLTVSNMSPEDSSIYLCSVSAERETQYFGPGTRLLVL.

The rearrangement joins TRBV6-2 or TRBV6-3 to TRBJ1-5, with D maybe TRBD1 (6 bases). The CDR3 is made up of 15 amino acids. Germline values: CDR1 MNHEY, CDR2 SVGEGT. The ends were cut back, 6 bases at V and 0 bases at J, with 12 bases in the middle. The CDR3 protein is CASSKQGFSNQPQHF. In DNA form, the CDR3 reads TGTGCCAGCAGCAAACAGGGCTTTAGCAATCAGCCCCAGCATTTT.

The sample holds a few counts of this clonotype. The chain joins TRBV3-1 to TRBJ2-3, with D possibly matching TRBD1 (6 bases). This CDR3 spans 14 amino acids. V lost 7 bases and J 6 bases, leaving 17 bases between the germline ends. Germline assignment: CDR1 LGHDT and CDR2 YNNKEL (reference sequence). CDR3 DNA sequence: TGTGCCAGCACTCCAACAGGGCGTTCGGATACGCAGTATTTT. Amino acids: CASTPTGRSDTQYF.

This clonotype was counted many times. V and J are TRBV7-3 and TRBJ1-1, with D unclear. The CDR3 extends over 14 amino acids. Deletions cut 2 bases from V and 1 base from J, with 8 bases between. Germline assignment: CDR1 SGHTA and CDR2 FQGTGA. CDR3 DNA sequence: TGTGCCAGCAGCTTATCAGCTGGGAACACTGAAGCTTTCTTT. Amino acid sequence: CASSLSAGNTEAFF.

This clonotype has a count of ten or more. The rearrangement uses TRBV10-3 and TRBJ1-3; D gene ambiguous. CDR3 length: 12 amino acids. CDR1 ENHRY and CDR2 SYGVKD come from the germline V gene. V lost 3 bases to trimming and J lost 2 bases, with 2 bases between them. The CDR3 loop reads CAISDPGNTIYF. The CDR3, as DNA: TGTGCCATCAGTGACCCTGGAAACACCATATATTTT.

The sample holds a few counts of this clonotype. The chain links TRBV20-1 to TRBJ2-4, with D possibly TRBD1 on 6 matching bases. CDR3 length equals 13 residues. CDR1 DFQATT and CDR2 SNEGSKA come from the germline V gene (reference sequence). In nucleotides, the CDR3 is TGCAGCCCATCCGGACAGTACCGAAACATTCAGTACTTC. Translation: CSPSGQYRNIQYF.

Many counts were recorded for this clonotype. The chain is built from TRBV10-3 and TRBJ2-1; 7 nucleotides agree with TRBD2. There are 17 residues in the CDR3. Germline V gives CDR1 ENHRY, CDR2 SYGVKD. V was pared by 0 bases and J by 2 bases, with 7 bases of the junction left unmatched. Here the CDR3 reads CAISESGGGRAYNEQFF. CDR3 nucleotide sequence: TGTGCCATCAGTGAGTCGGGAGGCGGGAGAGCCTACAATGAGCAGTTCTTC.

The genes are TRBV12-3 or TRBV12-4 and TRBJ1-2, with D hard to call. CDR3 length: 13 residues. V was cut by 4 bases and J by 3 bases, with 9 bases left in between. The CDR3 nucleotides read TGTGCCAGCAGTTCTCAACTGGACTATGGCTACACCTTC. Translated: CASSSQLDYGYTF.

V and J are TRBV5-4 and TRBJ1-1; D not resolved. Germline V gene sequence: CDR1 SGHNT, CDR2 YYREEE (reference sequence). V lost 1 base to trimming and J lost 0 bases, with 16 bases between them. CDR3 length equals 17 residues. The CDR3 protein is CASSLMGSKTMNTEAFF. The CDR3 DNA sequence: TGTGCCAGCAGCTTGATGGGTAGCAAAACAATGAACACTGAAGCTTTCTTT. The entire variable domain, with the rest obtained from reference TRBV5-4 and TRBJ1-1, is as follows: ETGVTQSPTHLIKTRGQQVTLRCSSQSGHNTVSWYQQALGQGPQFIFQYYREEENGRGNFPPRFSGLQFPNYSSELNVNALELDDSALYLCASSLMGSKTMNTEAFFGQGTRLTVV.

The chain carries TRBV2 and TRBJ1-1; weak D call: TRBD1 (5 bases). There are 15 residues in the CDR3. Germline-derived CDR1 and CDR2 are SNHLY and FYNNEI. V was pared by 7 bases and J by 1 base, with 16 bases between. DNA for the CDR3: TGTGCCAGCATCCTGGAAAGGGGAGCGAACACTGAAGCTTTCTTT. The encoded protein is CASILERGANTEAFF.

This clonotype was counted a few times. The V and J genes are TRBV10-3 and TRBJ2-7; unclear D gene. V was pared by 6 bases and J by 3 bases, with 9 bases between. The germline gives CDR1 ENHRY, CDR2 SYGVKD. CDR3 size: 12 residues. This CDR3 reads CAIRGANYEQYF. The CDR3 DNA is TGTGCCATCAGAGGAGCGAACTACGAGCAGTACTTC.